The 24 T cell receptor beta chains below all came from one sample that was sequenced in a study of T cells after yellow fever vaccination. TCRdb called the 5' RACE reads again in MiXCR, with one record for every CDR3 protein. The profile covers hundreds of thousands of distinct CDR3 sequences, with 18% appearing a single time and roughly 19% taken by the ten largest. The starting material was PBMCs, obtained before the yellow fever booster vaccination. The receptors here all came from a young man who received the YFV17D yellow fever vaccine.

This clonotype came up many times. The V gene is TRBV7-2, the J gene TRBJ2-3, with D hard to call. CDR3 length: 13 residues. CDR1 is SGHTA, CDR2 FQGNSA, per germline. V lost 3 bases to trimming and J lost 6 bases, with 10 bases between them. CDR3 coding DNA: TGTGCCAGCAGCTTTCAGGTCCCTGATACGCAGTATTTT. This encodes CASSFQVPDTQYF.

This clonotype was observed a handful of times. The rearrangement uses TRBV12-3 or TRBV12-4 and TRBJ2-5; 11 nucleotides agree with TRBD2. This CDR3 is 16 amino acids long. V was clipped by 3 bases and J by 5 bases; unmatched bases: 8. The CDR3 protein is CASSFPLAGGGETQYF. In DNA form, the CDR3 reads TGTGCCAGCAGTTTTCCCCTAGCGGGGGGTGGGGAGACCCAGTACTTC.

The rearrangement joins TRBV6-1 to TRBJ2-4; no reliable D call. Germline V lookup: CDR1 MNHNS, CDR2 SASEGT. The V end lost 1 base, the J end lost 0 bases, and 13 bases lay between the germline ends. The CDR3 consists of 17 residues. This chain's CDR3 is CASSEVPRTLAKNIQYF. The CDR3 nucleotides read TGTGCCAGCAGTGAAGTCCCCAGGACCCTAGCCAAAAACATTCAGTACTTC.

The genes are TRBV4-3 and TRBJ1-4; D gene ambiguous. Trimming took off 1 base at V and 2 bases at J, with 14 bases between the two ends. CDR3 size: 17 residues. Germline CDR1 LGHNA, CDR2 YSLEER. The CDR3, as DNA: TGCGCCAGCAGCCAAGGGTGGTTGACCGCCACTAATGAAAAACTGTTTTTT. Protein sequence: CASSQGWLTATNEKLFF.

This sequence joins TRBV7-8 and TRBJ2-5; 7 positions agree with TRBD2. CDR1 is SGHVS and CDR2 is FQNEAQ in the germline V gene. The CDR3 sequence is 15 residues long. J lost 5 bases, V lost 5 bases, and 11 bases had no gene match. CDR3 region: CASSPPTAGVETQYF. CDR3 nucleotide sequence: TGTGCCAGCAGCCCCCCCACTGCGGGGGTGGAGACCCAGTACTTC.

This clonotype was counted between two and nine times. This chain links TRBV3-1 with TRBJ2-2; a weak D match, TRBD2 (6 bases). The germline V gene encodes CDR1 LGHDT and CDR2 YNNKEL (reference sequence). The V and J ends lost 5 bases and 5 bases respectively, with 18 bases between them. The CDR3 has 16 amino acids. Here the CDR3 reads CASSTRWRGETGELFF. The CDR3 DNA sequence: TGTGCCAGCAGCACGCGCTGGCGGGGTGAGACCGGGGAGCTGTTTTTT.

This sequence joins TRBV6-6 and TRBJ1-5, with D uncertain. V gave up 5 bases and J gave up 7 bases, with 12 bases separating them. This CDR3 spans 13 amino acids. Germline V gene lookup returns CDR1 MNHNY and CDR2 SVGAGI (reference sequence). CDR3 amino acids: CASSGRVGQPQHF. CDR3 nucleotides: TGTGCCAGCAGTGGTCGGGTGGGGCAGCCCCAGCATTTT.

The table lists this clonotype with a few counts. This chain uses TRBV29-1 with TRBJ2-1; a possible D gene is TRBD2 (5 bases). CDR3 length equals 16 residues. CDR1 and CDR2 from the germline V gene are SQVTM and ANQGSEA. The V and J ends lost 0 bases and 0 bases respectively, with 12 bases between them. The CDR3 DNA is TGCAGCGTTGAAGATCTTGGAGGTAGCTCCTACAATGAGCAGTTCTTC. Its protein is CSVEDLGGSSYNEQFF.

This clonotype was counted only a few times. The chain combines TRBV5-1 with TRBJ1-2; D gene unclear. Trimming stripped 5 bases from V and 0 bases from J, with 11 bases between. The germline V gene has CDR1 SGHRS and CDR2 YFSETQ. This CDR3 comprises 14 residues. CDR3 nucleotides: TGCGCCAGCAGGCGGGAGAACTCTAACTATGGCTACACCTTC. Amino acid sequence: CASRRENSNYGYTF.

There are many counts of this clonotype. The J gene is TRBJ1-5, the V gene TRBV7-2; TRBD1 is a possible D gene (5 bases). Trimming stripped 1 base from V and 5 bases from J, with 6 bases between. The CDR3 has 13 residues. Germline assignment: CDR1 SGHTA and CDR2 FQGNSA. CDR3 amino acids: CASSLGRDQPQHF. CDR3 nucleotide sequence: TGTGCCAGCAGCTTAGGCAGGGATCAGCCCCAGCATTTT.

This chain joins TRBV20-1 and TRBJ2-3; D is ambiguous. Germline CDR1 reads DFQATT; CDR2 reads SNEGSKA (reference sequence). V was trimmed by 7 bases and J by 3 bases, leaving 11 bases between them. This CDR3 is built from 12 residues. The CDR3: CSVRAATDTQYF. In nucleotides, the CDR3 is TGCAGTGTGCGTGCGGCTACAGATACGCAGTATTTT.

In its sample, this clonotype was seen a few times. This chain links TRBV3-1 with TRBJ1-5; D possibly corresponds to TRBD1 (5 bases). The V and J ends lost 1 base and 8 bases respectively, with 6 bases between them. Germline V gene sequence: CDR1 LGHDT, CDR2 YNNKEL (reference sequence). The length of the CDR3 is 12 residues. The CDR3: CASSQGGEPQHF. CDR3 DNA: TGTGCCAGCAGCCAAGGGGGGGAGCCCCAGCATTTT.

The chain combines TRBV7-2 with TRBJ1-2; perhaps TRBD1 as D (5 bases). The CDR3 sequence is 16 residues long. V lost 4 bases to trimming and J lost 4 bases, with 19 bases between them. From germline, CDR1 is SGHTA and CDR2 FQGNSA. The CDR3 here is CASSSHVPGGSYGYTF. CDR3 nucleotide sequence: TGTGCCAGCAGCTCCCACGTCCCTGGGGGAAGCTATGGCTACACCTTC. The whole variable domain, filled in from reference TRBV7-2 and TRBJ1-2, reads GAGVSQSPSNKVTEKGKDVELRCDPISGHTALYWYRQSLGQGLEFLIYFQGNSAPDKSGLPSDRFSAERTGGSVSTLTIQRTQQEDSAVYLCASSSHVPGGSYGYTFGSGTRLTVV.

The chain joins TRBV10-1 to TRBJ2-3; 7 bases are a match to TRBD2. This CDR3 contains 16 residues. CDR1 and CDR2 from the germline V gene are WNHNN and SYGVQD (reference sequence). V was pared by 6 bases and J by 2 bases, with 11 bases of the junction left unmatched. CDR3 coding DNA: TGCGCCAGCAGCTCAGGACGGGCGGGGGTCACAGATACGCAGTATTTT. As protein: CASSSGRAGVTDTQYF.

The chain is built from TRBV5-1 and TRBJ2-1; possibly TRBD2 for D (6 bases). CDR1 SGHRS and CDR2 YFSETQ come from the germline V gene. With 0 bases removed from V and 0 bases from J, the gap between germline ends came to 10 bases. The CDR3 extends over 16 amino acids. In nucleotides, the CDR3 is TGCGCCAGCAGCTTGGAGGGGACTCGCTCCTACAATGAGCAGTTCTTC. Its translation is CASSLEGTRSYNEQFF.

This clonotype was recorded a few times. The rearrangement links TRBV5-1 to TRBJ1-6; D unresolved. The CDR3 consists of 13 residues. Germline V CDR1 and CDR2: SGHRS, YFSETQ. Trimming cost V 2 bases and J 4 bases, with 4 bases left between them. The CDR3 spells CASSFEYNSPLHF. The CDR3 nucleotides read TGCGCCAGCAGCTTCGAATATAATTCACCCCTCCACTTT.

The gene calls are TRBV6-6 and TRBJ2-6; possibly TRBD1 or TRBD2 for D (5 bases each). Germline V gives CDR1 MNHNY, CDR2 SVGAGI (reference sequence). The germline V and J ends were trimmed by 4 bases and 4 bases, with 23 bases remaining between them. This CDR3 has 19 residues. The CDR3 nucleotides read TGTGCCAGCAGTTCCAGAACCCCGGGACCGAGAGCGGGGGCCAACGTCCTGACTTTC. Translated, it gives CASSSRTPGPRAGANVLTF.

This clonotype was found a few times. V is TRBV12-3 or TRBV12-4 and J is TRBJ2-7, with D uncertain. This CDR3 region has 14 residues. V lost 3 bases to trimming and J lost 0 bases, with 9 bases between them. Written as DNA, the CDR3 is TGTGCCAGCAGTTTCCGCGGAAACTCCTACGAGCAGTACGTC. The encoded protein is CASSFRGNSYEQYV.

This clonotype was observed a few times. V usage is TRBV18 and J usage is TRBJ2-7; 7 bases match TRBD1. The CDR3 sequence is 14 residues long. The germline gives CDR1 KGHSH, CDR2 LQKENI. Germline trimming cut 2 bases from V and 2 bases from J; bases unmatched to any gene: 3. The CDR3 DNA follows: TGTGCCAGCTCACCAGACAGGGCCACCTACGAGCAGTACTTC. Encoded protein: CASSPDRATYEQYF. The full variable domain, its missing parts supplied by reference TRBV18 and TRBJ2-7, is NAGVMQNPRHLVRRRGQEARLRCSPMKGHSHVYWYRQLPEEGLKFMVYLQKENIIDESGMPKERFSAEFPKEGPSILRIQQVVRGDSAAYFCASSPDRATYEQYFGPGTRLTVT.

The chain links TRBV4-3 to TRBJ1-2, with D perhaps TRBD1 (5 bases). V lost 0 bases and J lost 9, with 14 bases in between. The germline gives CDR1 LGHNA, CDR2 YSLEER. The CDR3 contains 14 residues. CDR3 residues: CASSQDRSRGSYTF. The CDR3 coding sequence is TGCGCCAGCAGCCAAGATAGGTCGAGGGGAAGCTACACCTTC.

V is TRBV5-1 and J is TRBJ2-1; D is uncertain. The CDR3 consists of 14 residues. Looked up from germline, CDR1 is SGHRS and CDR2 is YFSETQ. V lost 3 bases and J lost 8, with 15 bases in between. CDR3 in amino acids: CASSSAGRRDEQFF. The CDR3 DNA reads TGCGCCAGCAGCTCGGCCGGGCGACGGGATGAGCAGTTCTTC.

The chain links TRBV12-3 or TRBV12-4 to TRBJ2-7; 10 positions match TRBD2. The junction had 6 bases not matched to a gene; V was cut back by 5 bases and J by 2 bases. This CDR3 is 15 amino acids long. CDR3 coding DNA: TGTGCCAGCAGTCTTAGCGGGGGGTATACCTACGAGCAGTACTTC. Its translation is CASSLSGGYTYEQYF.

This clonotype was detected only a few times. This chain joins TRBV10-3 and TRBJ2-7, with D possibly TRBD2 on 5 matching bases. In germline, CDR1 is ENHRY, CDR2 SYGVKD. The CDR3 covers 12 residues. The ends were cut back, 6 bases at V and 4 bases at J, with 10 bases in the middle. The CDR3 here is CAISRTGYEQYF. The DNA of the CDR3 is TGTGCCATCAGCCGGACTGGTTACGAGCAGTACTTC.

This clonotype was detected a few times. The rearrangement links TRBV20-1 to TRBJ2-5, with D tentatively TRBD2 (6 bases). Germline loops: CDR1 DFQATT, CDR2 SNEGSKA (reference sequence). V lost 3 bases and J lost 5, with 13 bases in between. The CDR3 runs to 13 residues. CDR3 protein: CSARRDSTETQYF. For the CDR3, the DNA is TGCAGTGCTAGGAGGGACTCAACGGAGACCCAGTACTTC.